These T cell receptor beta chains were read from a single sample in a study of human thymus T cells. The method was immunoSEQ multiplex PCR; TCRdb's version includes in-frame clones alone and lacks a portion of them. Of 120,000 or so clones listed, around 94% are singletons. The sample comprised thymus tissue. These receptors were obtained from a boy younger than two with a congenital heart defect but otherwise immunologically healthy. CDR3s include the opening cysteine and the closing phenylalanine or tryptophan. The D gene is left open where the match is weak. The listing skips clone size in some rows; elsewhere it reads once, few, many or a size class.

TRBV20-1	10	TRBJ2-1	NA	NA	CSARLGEQFF	TGCAGTGCTAGGTTAGGTGAGCAGTTCTTC
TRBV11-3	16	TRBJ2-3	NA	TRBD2	CASSPRTSGDTDTQYF	TGTGCCAGCAGCCCCCGGACTAGCGGAGACACAGATACGCAGTATTTT
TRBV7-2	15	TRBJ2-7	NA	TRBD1	CASSWGTGDPYEQYF	TGTGCCAGCAGCTGGGGGACAGGGGACCCCTACGAGCAGTACTTC
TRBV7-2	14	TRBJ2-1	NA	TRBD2	CASSLKRGSHEQFF	TGTGCCAGCAGCTTGAAGCGGGGGAGTCATGAGCAGTTCTTC
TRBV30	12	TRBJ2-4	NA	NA	CAWTAGAHIQYF	TGTGCCTGGACGGCGGGGGCGCACATTCAGTACTTC
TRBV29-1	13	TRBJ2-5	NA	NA	CSVVRETQETQYF	TGCAGCGTTGTCAGGGAGACCCAAGAGACCCAGTACTTC
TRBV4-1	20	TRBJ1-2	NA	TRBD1	CASSQDKSGTGGGYDYGYTF	TGCGCCAGCAGCCAAGATAAATCCGGGACAGGGGGTGGGTATGACTATGGCTACACCTTC
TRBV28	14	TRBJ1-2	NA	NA	CASSFLGRNYGYTF	TGTGCCAGCAGTTTTCTGGGAAGAAACTATGGCTACACCTTC
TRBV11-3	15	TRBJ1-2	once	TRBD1	CASSPKTGAGYGYTF	TGTGCCAGCAGCCCGAAGACAGGGGCGGGCTATGGCTACACCTTC
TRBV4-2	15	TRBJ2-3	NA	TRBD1	CASSQDRGRTDTQYF	TGTGCCAGCAGCCAAGACAGGGGGCGCACAGATACGCAGTATTTT
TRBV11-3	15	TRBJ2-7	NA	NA	CASSLAYREPYEQYF	TGTGCCAGCAGCTTGGCCTACAGGGAACCCTACGAGCAGTACTTC
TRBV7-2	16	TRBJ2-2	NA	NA	CASSLRGTVNTGELFF	TGTGCCAGCAGCTTGAGGGGGACGGTGAACACCGGGGAGCTGTTTTTT
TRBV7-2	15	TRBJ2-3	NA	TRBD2	CASSLLGTSGDTQYF	TGTGCCAGCAGCTTATTGGGGACTAGCGGGGATACGCAGTATTTT
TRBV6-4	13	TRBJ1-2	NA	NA	CASRNGSSHGYTF	TGTGCCAGCAGAAACGGGAGCAGCCATGGCTACACCTTC
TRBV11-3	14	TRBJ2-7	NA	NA	CASRCWDAPYEQYF	TGTGCCAGCAGGTGTTGGGACGCTCCCTACGAGCAGTACTTC
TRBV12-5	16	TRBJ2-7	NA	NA	CASGLDTGTSFYEQYF	TGTGCTAGTGGTTTGGATACCGGGACTTCCTTCTACGAGCAGTACTTC
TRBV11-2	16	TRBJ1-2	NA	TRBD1	CASSYPGTGPYYGYTF	TGTGCCAGCAGTTACCCCGGGACAGGGCCTTACTATGGCTACACCTTC
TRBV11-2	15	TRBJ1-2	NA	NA	CASSIRQDPHYGYTF	TGTGCCAGCAGCATCCGACAGGACCCGCACTATGGCTACACCTTC
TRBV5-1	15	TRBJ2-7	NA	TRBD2	CASSLCSGGACEQYF	TGCGCCAGCAGCCTATGTAGCGGGGGGGCGTGCGAGCAGTACTTC
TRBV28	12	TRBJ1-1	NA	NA	CAIHPRGAEAFF	TGTGCCATCCATCCGCGGGGGGCTGAAGCTTTCTTT
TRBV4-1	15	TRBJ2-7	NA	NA	CASSQGPTGPYEQYF	TGCGCCAGCAGCCAAGGGCCGACGGGGCCGTACGAGCAGTACTTC
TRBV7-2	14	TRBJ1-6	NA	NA	CASSLDVGSSPLHF	TGTGCCAGCAGCTTAGACGTAGGGAGTTCACCCCTCCACTTT
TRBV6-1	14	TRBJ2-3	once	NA	CASSGLRVPDTQYF	TGTGCCAGCAGTGGATTGAGGGTCCCAGATACGCAGTATTTT
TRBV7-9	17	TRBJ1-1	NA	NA	CASSSLGGAALNTEAFF	TGTGCCAGCAGCTCCCTTGGGGGTGCTGCTTTAAACACTGAAGCTTTCTTT
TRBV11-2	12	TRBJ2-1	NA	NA	CASTSFTDEQFF	TGTGCCAGCACCAGCTTTACCGATGAGCAGTTCTTC
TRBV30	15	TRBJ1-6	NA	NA	CAWSPSAGGSSPLHF	TGTGCCTGGAGTCCCTCTGCGGGGGGGAGTTCACCCCTCCACTTT
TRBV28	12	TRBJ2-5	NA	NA	CASDTGKETQYF	TGTGCCAGTGATACAGGGAAAGAGACCCAGTACTTC
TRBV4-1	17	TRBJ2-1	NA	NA	CASSQEWLARPYNEQFF	TGCGCCAGCAGCCAAGAGTGGCTAGCGCGACCCTACAATGAGCAGTTCTTC
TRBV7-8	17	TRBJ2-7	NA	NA	CASSLASASRGENEQYF	TGTGCCAGCAGCTTAGCGAGTGCGTCGAGGGGGGAAAACGAGCAGTACTTC
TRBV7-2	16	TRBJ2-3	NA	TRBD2	CASSLATGGSTDTQYF	TGTGCCAGCAGCTTAGCTACGGGGGGGAGCACAGATACGCAGTATTTT
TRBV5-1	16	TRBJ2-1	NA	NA	CAGSLTVLSSYNGQFF	TGCGCCGGCAGCTTGACTGTTCTGAGTTCCTACAATGGGCAGTTCTTC
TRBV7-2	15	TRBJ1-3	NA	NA	CASSPTSEDVNTIYF	TGTGCCAGCAGCCCCACGTCGGAAGATGTAAACACCATATATTTT
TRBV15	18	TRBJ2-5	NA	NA	CATSRDVRDREVGETQYF	TGTGCCACCAGCAGAGATGTCCGTGACAGGGAGGTGGGGGAGACCCAGTACTTC
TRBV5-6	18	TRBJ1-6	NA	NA	CASSLHVDIVPYNSPLHF	TGTGCCAGCAGCTTGCATGTGGATATAGTCCCTTATAATTCACCCCTCCACTTT
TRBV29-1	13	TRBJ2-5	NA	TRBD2	CSVVAGGQETQYF	TGCAGCGTTGTGGCGGGGGGGCAAGAGACCCAGTACTTC
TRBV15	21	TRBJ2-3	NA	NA	CATSSSQGGLPVRTGTDTQYF	TGTGCCACCAGCAGCTCCCAGGGGGGACTACCCGTTCGAACGGGCACAGATACGCAGTATTTT
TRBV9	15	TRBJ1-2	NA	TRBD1	CASSLSRGLYYGYTF	TGTGCCAGCAGCCTTAGCAGGGGGCTCTACTATGGCTACACCTTC
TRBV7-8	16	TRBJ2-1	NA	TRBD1	CASSPRRTGGKNEQFF	TGTGCCAGCAGCCCCCGGCGGACAGGGGGAAAAAATGAGCAGTTCTTC
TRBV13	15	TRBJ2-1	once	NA	CASSLFQGWHNEQFF	TGTGCCAGCAGCTTATTCCAGGGTTGGCACAATGAGCAGTTCTTC
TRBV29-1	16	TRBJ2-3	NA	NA	CSVEARSGSDTDTQYF	TGCAGCGTTGAAGCACGTTCCGGGTCCGACACAGATACGCAGTATTTT
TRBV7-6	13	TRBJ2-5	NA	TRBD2	CASSLRGEETQYF	TGTGCCAGCAGCTTACGGGGGGAAGAGACCCAGTACTTC
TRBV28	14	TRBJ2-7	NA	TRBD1	CASSLRQGHYEQYF	TGTGCCAGCAGTCTTCGACAGGGCCACTACGAGCAGTACTTC
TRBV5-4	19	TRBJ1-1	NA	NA	CASSLVGRSPRRMNTEAFF	TGTGCCAGCAGCTTGGTGGGGCGGTCACCCAGGCGCATGAACACTGAAGCTTTCTTT
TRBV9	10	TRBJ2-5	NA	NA	CASSGETQYF	TGTGCCAGCAGCGGAGAGACCCAGTACTTC
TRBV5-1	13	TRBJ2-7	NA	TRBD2	CASSPSGGYEQYF	TGCGCCAGCAGCCCAAGCGGGGGCTACGAGCAGTACTTC
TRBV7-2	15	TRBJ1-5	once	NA	CASSLGYRINQPQHF	TGTGCCAGCAGCTTAGGGTACAGGATCAATCAGCCCCAGCATTTT
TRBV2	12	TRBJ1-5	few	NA	CASSEAYQPQHF	TGTGCCAGCAGTGAAGCTTATCAGCCCCAGCATTTT
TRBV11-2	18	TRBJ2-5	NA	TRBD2	CASSLASERGRFQETQYF	TGTGCCAGCAGCTTAGCCTCGGAGCGGGGGCGCTTCCAAGAGACCCAGTACTTC
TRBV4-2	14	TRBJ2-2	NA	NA	CASSQVEGTGELFF	TGTGCCAGCAGCCAAGTCGAGGGAACCGGGGAGCTGTTTTTT
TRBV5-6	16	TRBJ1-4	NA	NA	CASSTGQFQTNEKLFF	TGTGCCAGCAGCACCGGACAGTTCCAAACTAATGAAAAACTGTTTTTT
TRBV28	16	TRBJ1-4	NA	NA	CASSHSRGTTNEKLFF	TGTGCCAGCAGTCACTCCCGAGGGACAACTAATGAAAAACTGTTTTTT
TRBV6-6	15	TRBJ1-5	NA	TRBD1	CASSFDRGAGQPQHF	TGTGCCAGCAGTTTCGACAGGGGGGCGGGACAGCCCCAGCATTTT
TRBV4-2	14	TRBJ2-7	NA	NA	CASSQDPVSYEQYF	TGTGCCAGCAGCCAAGATCCAGTTAGCTACGAGCAGTACTTC
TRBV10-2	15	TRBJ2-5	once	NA	CASRISRRGPETQYF	TGCGCCAGCAGGATTTCACGAAGGGGCCCGGAGACCCAGTACTTC
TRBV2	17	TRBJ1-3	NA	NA	CASSDWGGPISGNTIYF	TGTGCCAGCAGTGATTGGGGAGGACCTATCTCTGGAAACACCATATATTTT
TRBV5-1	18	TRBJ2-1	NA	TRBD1	CASSGRDRAFTSYNEQFF	TGCGCCAGCAGCGGGCGGGACAGGGCCTTTACGTCCTACAATGAGCAGTTCTTC
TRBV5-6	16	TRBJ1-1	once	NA	CASSLGARASNTEAFF	TGTGCCAGCAGCTTGGGGGCCCGGGCCTCTAACACTGAAGCTTTCTTT
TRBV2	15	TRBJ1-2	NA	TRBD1	CASSELGQGARGYTF	TGTGCCAGCAGTGAATTAGGGCAGGGGGCGAGAGGCTACACCTTC
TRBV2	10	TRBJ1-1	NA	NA	CASSEREAFF	TGTGCCAGCAGTGAACGTGAAGCTTTCTTT